This note documents a single T cell receptor beta chain sequence. Clones were sequenced by immunoSEQ multiplex PCR, and TCRdb holds only the in-frame ones, with some missing. The sample carries 250,000 to 300,000 clones, just under 90% recorded once. Germline V gene sequence: CDR1 MGHRA, CDR2 YSYEKL. With 6 bases clipped from V and 7 bases from J, the junction kept 17 bases outside the gene matches. The CDR3 has 16 amino acids. Self-reported history from a screening survey and questionnaire set each donor's cohort. This sample is part of a study of blood T cell repertoires in COVID-19. Whole-study context: Whether acute or convalescent, the COVID-19 samples came from the United States, Italy and Spain.

The receptor comes from a woman between 45 and 65 years old who had been exposed to COVID-19. Sample: PBMCs or T cells enriched from blood (not recorded which). The gene calls are TRBV4-1 and TRBJ1-2, with 7 positions matching TRBD1. This chain's CDR3 is CASRHRGGTDLFGYTF. CDR3 nucleotide sequence: TGCGCCAGCAGACACCGAGGGGGGACAGACCTCTTTGGCTACACCTTC.